The source of this TCR beta chain is a study of T-cell memory formation after mild COVID-19. The authors produced TCR alpha and TCR beta cDNA libraries with sample barcodes and UMIs by 5'RACE using constant-segment primers. Each CDR3 protein is one row after TCRdb ran MiXCR on the 5' RACE reads. The sample records nearly 250,000 distinct CDR3 sequences, roughly 14% being singletons. From germline, CDR1 is SGDLS and CDR2 YYNGEE. Trimming left V 0 bases short and J 4 bases short, with 7 bases between. The CDR3 totals 13 residues. The V call is TRBV9, the J call TRBJ1-2, with D unresolved. The sequencing input was PBMCs or a T cell subset sorted from them (not recorded which). The receptor was derived from an adult woman who had mild COVID-19 (a few samples of this study predate the infection). Cell type and time point are not known. The CDR3 loop reads CASSVDGSYGYTF. The CDR3 DNA is TGTGCCAGCAGCGTAGACGGGTCCTATGGCTACACCTTC.